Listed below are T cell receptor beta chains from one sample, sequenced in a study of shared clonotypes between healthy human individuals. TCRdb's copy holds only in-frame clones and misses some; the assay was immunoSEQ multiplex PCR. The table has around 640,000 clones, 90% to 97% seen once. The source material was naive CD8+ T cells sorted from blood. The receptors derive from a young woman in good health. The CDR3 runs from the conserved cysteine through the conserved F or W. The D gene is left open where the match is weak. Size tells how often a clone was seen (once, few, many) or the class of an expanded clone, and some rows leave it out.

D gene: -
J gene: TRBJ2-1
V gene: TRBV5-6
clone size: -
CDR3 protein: CASSLDAGTIYNEQFF
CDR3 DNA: TGTGCCAGCAGCTTGGATGCGGGAACTATCTACAATGAGCAGTTCTTC

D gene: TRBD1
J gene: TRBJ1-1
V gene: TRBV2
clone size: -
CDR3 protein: CASSDRGPSEAFF
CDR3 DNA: TGTGCCAGCAGTGACAGGGGGCCGAGTGAAGCTTTCTTT

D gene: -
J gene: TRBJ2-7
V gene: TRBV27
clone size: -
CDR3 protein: CASSPRLGGYEQYF
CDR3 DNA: TGTGCCAGCAGCCCCAGGCTAGGGGGCTACGAGCAGTACTTC

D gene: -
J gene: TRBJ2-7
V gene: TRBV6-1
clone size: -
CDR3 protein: CASSEGFGSYEQYF
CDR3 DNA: TGTGCCAGCAGTGAAGGTTTCGGCTCCTACGAGCAGTACTTC

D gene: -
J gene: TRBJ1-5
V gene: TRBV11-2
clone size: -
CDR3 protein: CASSLSTGVFNQPQHF
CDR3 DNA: TGTGCCAGCAGCTTATCGACCGGGGTTTTCAATCAGCCCCAGCATTTT

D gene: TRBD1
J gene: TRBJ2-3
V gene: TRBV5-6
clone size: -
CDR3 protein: CASSLDTGGSTDTQYF
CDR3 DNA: TGTGCCAGCAGCTTGGATACAGGGGGCTCAACAGATACGCAGTATTTT

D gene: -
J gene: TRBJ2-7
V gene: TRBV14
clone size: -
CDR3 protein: CASSQGLLGDYEQYF
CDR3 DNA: TGTGCCAGCAGCCAAGGGCTACTCGGGGACTACGAGCAGTACTTC

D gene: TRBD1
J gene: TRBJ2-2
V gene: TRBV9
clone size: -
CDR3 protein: CASSPRGTANTGELFF
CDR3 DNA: TGTGCCAGCAGCCCCAGAGGGACAGCGAACACCGGGGAGCTGTTTTTT

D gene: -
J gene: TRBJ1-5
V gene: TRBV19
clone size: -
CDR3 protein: CASSTGDNSNQPQHF
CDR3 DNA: TGTGCCAGTAGTACGGGGGACAATAGCAATCAGCCCCAGCATTTT

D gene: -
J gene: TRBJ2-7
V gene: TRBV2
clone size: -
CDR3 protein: CASSETQPYEQYF
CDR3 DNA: TGTGCCAGCAGTGAAACACAGCCCTACGAGCAGTACTTC

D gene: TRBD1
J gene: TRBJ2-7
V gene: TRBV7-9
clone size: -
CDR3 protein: CASSLGTGDEQYF
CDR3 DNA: TGTGCCAGCAGCTTAGGGACAGGGGACGAGCAGTACTTC

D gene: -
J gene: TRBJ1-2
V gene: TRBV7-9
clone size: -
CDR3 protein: CASSFSTDGYTF
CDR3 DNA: TGTGCCAGCAGTTTTTCGACAGACGGCTACACCTTC

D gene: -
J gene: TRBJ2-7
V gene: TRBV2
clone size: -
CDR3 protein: CASTVGRDGAYEQYF
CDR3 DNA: TGTGCCAGCACAGTTGGGCGGGATGGAGCCTACGAGCAGTACTTC

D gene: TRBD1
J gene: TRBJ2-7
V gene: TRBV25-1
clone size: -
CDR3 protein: CASSAKYIGQGGYEQYF
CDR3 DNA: TGTGCCAGCAGTGCAAAATATATCGGACAGGGAGGCTACGAGCAGTACTTC

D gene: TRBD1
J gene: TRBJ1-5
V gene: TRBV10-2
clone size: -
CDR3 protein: CASRGRGQGASNQPQHF
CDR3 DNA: TGCGCCAGCAGGGGGCGGGGGCAGGGGGCAAGCAATCAGCCCCAGCATTTT

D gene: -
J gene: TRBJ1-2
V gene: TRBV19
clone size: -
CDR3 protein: CASSIGLSLGSNYGYTF
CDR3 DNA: TGTGCCAGTAGTATCGGATTATCCCTCGGGAGTAACTATGGCTACACCTTC

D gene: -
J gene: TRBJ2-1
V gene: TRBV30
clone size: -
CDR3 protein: CAWSVLGSLDEQFF
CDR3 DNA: TGTGCCTGGAGTGTACTCGGGTCGCTCGATGAGCAGTTCTTC

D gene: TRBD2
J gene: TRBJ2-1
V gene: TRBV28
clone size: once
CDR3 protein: CASSPTSGRDNEQFF
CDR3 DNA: TGTGCCAGCAGTCCTACTAGCGGGAGAGACAATGAGCAGTTCTTC

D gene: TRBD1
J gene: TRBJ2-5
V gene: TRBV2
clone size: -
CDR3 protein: CASSEGQGGLETQYF
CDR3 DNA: TGTGCCAGCAGTGAAGGACAGGGGGGATTAGAGACCCAGTACTTC

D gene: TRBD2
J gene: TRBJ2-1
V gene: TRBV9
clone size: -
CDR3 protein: CASSDGSGSSYNEQFF
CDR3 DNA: TGTGCCAGCAGCGACGGTAGCGGGAGCTCCTACAATGAGCAGTTCTTC

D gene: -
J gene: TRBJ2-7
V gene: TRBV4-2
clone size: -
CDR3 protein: CASSLGVSAYEQYF
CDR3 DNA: TGTGCCAGCAGCCTAGGGGTTAGCGCCTACGAGCAGTACTTC

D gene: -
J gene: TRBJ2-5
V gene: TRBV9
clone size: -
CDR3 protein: CASSATDKLYF
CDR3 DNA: TGTGCCAGCAGCGCGACAGACAAGTTGTACTTC

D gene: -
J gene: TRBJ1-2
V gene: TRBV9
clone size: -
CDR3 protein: CASSGRQSYGYTF
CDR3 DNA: TGTGCCAGCAGCGGGCGACAGTCCTATGGCTACACCTTC

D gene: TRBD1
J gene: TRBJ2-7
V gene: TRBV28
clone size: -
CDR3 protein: CASSLWDREGEQYF
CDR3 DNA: TGTGCCAGCAGTTTATGGGACAGGGAAGGCGAGCAGTACTTC

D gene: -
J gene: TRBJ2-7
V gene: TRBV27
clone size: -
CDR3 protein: CASSLTSGSSYEQYF
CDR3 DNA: TGTGCCAGCAGCCTTACTTCTGGGAGCTCCTACGAGCAGTACTTC

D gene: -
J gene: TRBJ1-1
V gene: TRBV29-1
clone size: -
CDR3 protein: CSARYTEAFF
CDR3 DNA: TGCAGCGCCAGATACACTGAAGCTTTCTTT

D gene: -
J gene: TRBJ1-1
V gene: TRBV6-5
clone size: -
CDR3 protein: CASSYSGGAWAFF
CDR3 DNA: TGTGCCAGCAGTTACTCTGGGGGGGCCTGGGCTTTCTTT

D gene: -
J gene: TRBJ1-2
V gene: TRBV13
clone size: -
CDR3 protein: CASSLAQTGYTF
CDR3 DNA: TGTGCCAGCAGCTTAGCCCAGACCGGCTACACCTTC

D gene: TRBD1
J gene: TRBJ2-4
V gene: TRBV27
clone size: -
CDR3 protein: CASSLGPGTVQNIQYF
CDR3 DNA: TGTGCCAGCAGTTTGGGCCCCGGGACAGTACAAAACATTCAGTACTTC

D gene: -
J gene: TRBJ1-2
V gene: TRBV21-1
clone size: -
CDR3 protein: CASRPVRGGAYGYTF
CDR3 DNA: TGTGCCAGCAGACCCGTGAGGGGGGGCGCCTATGGCTACACCTTC

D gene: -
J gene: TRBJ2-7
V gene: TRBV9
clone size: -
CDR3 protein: CASSVDSGAEQYF
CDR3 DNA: TGTGCCAGCAGCGTAGACTCAGGGGCCGAGCAGTACTTC

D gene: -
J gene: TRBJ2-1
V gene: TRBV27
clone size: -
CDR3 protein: CASSFSAGESYNEQFF
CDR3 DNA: TGTGCCAGCAGTTTCTCGGCAGGGGAATCCTACAATGAGCAGTTCTTC

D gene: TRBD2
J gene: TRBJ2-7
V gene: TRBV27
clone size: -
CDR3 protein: CASRGPGLAGFEQYF
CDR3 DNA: TGTGCCAGCAGGGGACCGGGACTAGCGGGATTTGAGCAGTACTTC

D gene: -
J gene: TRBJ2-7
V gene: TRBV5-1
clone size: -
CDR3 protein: CASSTTGVYEQYF
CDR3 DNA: TGCGCCAGCAGCACAACAGGTGTATACGAGCAGTACTTC

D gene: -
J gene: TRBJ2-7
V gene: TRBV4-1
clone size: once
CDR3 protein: CASSQDPDATSYEQYF
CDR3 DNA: TGCGCCAGCAGCCAAGATCCGGACGCGACCTCCTACGAGCAGTACTTC

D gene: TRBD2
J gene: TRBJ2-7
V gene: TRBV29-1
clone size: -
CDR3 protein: CSVEELAGALYEQYF
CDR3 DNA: TGCAGCGTTGAAGAACTAGCGGGAGCCTTATACGAGCAGTACTTC

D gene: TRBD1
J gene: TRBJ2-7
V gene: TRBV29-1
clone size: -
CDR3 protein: CSVGGGTGSEQYF
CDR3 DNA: TGCAGCGTTGGGGGCGGGACAGGGTCGGAGCAGTACTTC

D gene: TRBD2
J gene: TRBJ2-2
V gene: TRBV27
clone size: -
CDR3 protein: CASSRLGTRGAGELFF
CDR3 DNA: TGTGCCAGCTCACGCCTAGGGACTCGGGGGGCCGGGGAGCTGTTTTTT